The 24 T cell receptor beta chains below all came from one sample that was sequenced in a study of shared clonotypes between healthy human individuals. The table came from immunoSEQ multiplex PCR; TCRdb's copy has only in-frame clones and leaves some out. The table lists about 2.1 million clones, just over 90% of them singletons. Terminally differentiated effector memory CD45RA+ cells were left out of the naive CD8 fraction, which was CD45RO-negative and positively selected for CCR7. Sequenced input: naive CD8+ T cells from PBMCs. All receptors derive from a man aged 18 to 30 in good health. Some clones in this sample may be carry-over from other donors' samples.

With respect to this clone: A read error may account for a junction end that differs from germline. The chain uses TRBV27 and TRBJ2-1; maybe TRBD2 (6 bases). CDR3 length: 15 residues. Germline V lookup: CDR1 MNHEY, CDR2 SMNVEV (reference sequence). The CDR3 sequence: CAGSAVGGPYNEQFF. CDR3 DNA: TGTGCCGGCAGTGCCGTGGGGGGTCCTTACAATGAGCAGTTCTTC.

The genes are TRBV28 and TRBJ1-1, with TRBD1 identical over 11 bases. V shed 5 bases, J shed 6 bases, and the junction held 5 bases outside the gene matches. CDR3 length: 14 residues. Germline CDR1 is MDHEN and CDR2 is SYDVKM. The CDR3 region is CASSMWTGGSEAFF. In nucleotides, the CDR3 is TGTGCCAGCAGTATGTGGACAGGGGGCTCTGAAGCTTTCTTT. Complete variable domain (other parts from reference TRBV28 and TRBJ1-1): DVKVTQSSRYLVKRTGEKVFLECVQDMDHENMFWYRQDPGLGLRLIYFSYDVKMKEKGDIPEGYSVSREKKERFSLILESASTNQTSMYLCASSMWTGGSEAFFGQGTRLTVV.

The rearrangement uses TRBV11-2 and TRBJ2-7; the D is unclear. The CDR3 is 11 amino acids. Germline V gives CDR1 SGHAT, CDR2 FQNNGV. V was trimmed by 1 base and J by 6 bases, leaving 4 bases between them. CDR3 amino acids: CASSLAGEQYF. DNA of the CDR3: TGTGCCAGCAGCTTAGCTGGCGAGCAGTACTTC.

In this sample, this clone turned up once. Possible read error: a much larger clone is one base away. The CDR3: CASSLAAGYEQYF. The CDR3 coding sequence is TGTGCCAGCAGCTTAGCGGCGGGCTACGAGCAGTACTTC. This chain uses TRBV11-2 with TRBJ2-7; possible D gene TRBD2, 5 bases. The CDR3 is 13 amino acids. Per the germline V gene, CDR1 is SGHAT and CDR2 is FQNNGV. Between the trimmed V and J ends, which lost 1 base and 3 bases, there was a span of 7 bases.

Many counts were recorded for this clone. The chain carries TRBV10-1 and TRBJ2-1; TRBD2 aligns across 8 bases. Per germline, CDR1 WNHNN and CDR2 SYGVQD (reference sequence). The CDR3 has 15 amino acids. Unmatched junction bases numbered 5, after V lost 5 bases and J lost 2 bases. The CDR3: CASSPGLEAYNEQFF. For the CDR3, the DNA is TGCGCCAGCAGTCCGGGACTAGAGGCCTACAATGAGCAGTTCTTC.

The CDR3 nucleotides read TGTGCCAGCAGTTTCGACAGGTTTTCGACATCCTACGAGCAGTACTTC. Translation: CASSFDRFSTSYEQYF. The chain employs TRBV28 and TRBJ2-7, with TRBD1 as a possible D gene (6 bases). Germline V gene sequence: CDR1 MDHEN, CDR2 SYDVKM. V dropped 3 bases and J dropped 1 base, with 16 bases sitting between them. The CDR3 is 16 residues long.

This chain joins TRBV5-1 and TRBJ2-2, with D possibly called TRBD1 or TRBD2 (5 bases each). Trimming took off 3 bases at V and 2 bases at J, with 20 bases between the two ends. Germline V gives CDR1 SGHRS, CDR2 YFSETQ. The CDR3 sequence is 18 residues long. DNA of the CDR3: TGCGCCAGCAGCTCGACAGCTTTCCGGGGCCGAAACACCGGGGAGCTGTTTTTT. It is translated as CASSSTAFRGRNTGELFF. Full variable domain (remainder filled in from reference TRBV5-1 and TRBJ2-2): KAGVTQTPRYLIKTRGQQVTLSCSPISGHRSVSWYQQTPGQGLQFLFEYFSETQRNKGNFPGRFSGRQFSNSRSEMNVSTLELGDSALYLCASSSTAFRGRNTGELFFGEGSRLTVL.

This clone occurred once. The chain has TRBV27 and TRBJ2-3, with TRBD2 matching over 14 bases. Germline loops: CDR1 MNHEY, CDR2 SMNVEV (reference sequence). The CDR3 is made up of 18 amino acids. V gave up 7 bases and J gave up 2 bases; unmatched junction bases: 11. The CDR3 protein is CASIPTSGRASNTDTQYF. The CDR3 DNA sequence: TGTGCCAGCATCCCGACTAGCGGGAGGGCCTCAAACACAGATACGCAGTATTTT.

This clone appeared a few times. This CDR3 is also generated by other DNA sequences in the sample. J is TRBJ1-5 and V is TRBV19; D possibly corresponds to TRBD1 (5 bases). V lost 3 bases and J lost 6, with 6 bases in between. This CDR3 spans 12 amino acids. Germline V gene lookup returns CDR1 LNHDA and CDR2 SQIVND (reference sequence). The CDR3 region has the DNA TGTGCCAGTAGTATTGGGGGTCAGCCCCAGCATTTT. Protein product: CASSIGGQPQHF.

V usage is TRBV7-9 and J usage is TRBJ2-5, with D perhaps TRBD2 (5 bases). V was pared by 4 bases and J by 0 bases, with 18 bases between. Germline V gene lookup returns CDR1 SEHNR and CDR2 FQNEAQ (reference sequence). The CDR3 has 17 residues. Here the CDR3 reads CASSSSGNSPYQETQYF. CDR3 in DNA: TGTGCCAGCAGCTCGTCCGGGAACAGCCCGTACCAAGAGACCCAGTACTTC. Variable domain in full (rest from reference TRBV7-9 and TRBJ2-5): DTGVSQNPRHKITKRGQNVTFRCDPISEHNRLYWYRQTLGQGPEFLTYFQNEAQLEKSRLLSDRFSAERPKGSFSTLEIQRTEQGDSAMYLCASSSSGNSPYQETQYFGPGTRLLVL.

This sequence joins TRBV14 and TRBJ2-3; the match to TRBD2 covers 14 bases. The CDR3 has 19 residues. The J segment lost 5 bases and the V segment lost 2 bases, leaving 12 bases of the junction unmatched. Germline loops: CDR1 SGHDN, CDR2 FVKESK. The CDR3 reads CASSQTRTGLAGARDTQYF. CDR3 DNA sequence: TGTGCCAGCAGCCAAACCCGTACGGGACTAGCGGGAGCAAGAGATACGCAGTATTTT. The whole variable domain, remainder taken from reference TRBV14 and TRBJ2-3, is EAGVTQFPSHSVIEKGQTVTLRCDPISGHDNLYWYRRVMGKEIKFLLHFVKESKQDESGMPNNRFLAERTGGTYSTLKVQPAELEDSGVYFCASSQTRTGLAGARDTQYFGPGTRLTVL.

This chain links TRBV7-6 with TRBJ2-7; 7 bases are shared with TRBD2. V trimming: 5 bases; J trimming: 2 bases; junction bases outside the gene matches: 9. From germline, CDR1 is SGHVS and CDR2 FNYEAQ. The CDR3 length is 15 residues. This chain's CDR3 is CASSPRRGTPYEQYF. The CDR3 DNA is TGTGCCAGCAGCCCCCGGCGGGGGACCCCCTACGAGCAGTACTTC.

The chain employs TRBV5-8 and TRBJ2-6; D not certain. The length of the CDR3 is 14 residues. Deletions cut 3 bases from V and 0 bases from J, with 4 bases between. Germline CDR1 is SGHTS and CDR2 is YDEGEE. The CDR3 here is CASSSGSGANVLTF. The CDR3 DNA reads TGTGCCAGCAGCTCAGGCTCTGGGGCCAACGTCCTGACTTTC.

This CDR3 reads CASTRVGNEQYF. The CDR3 DNA is TGTGCCAGCACCCGAGTTGGGAACGAGCAGTACTTC. The genes are TRBV28 and TRBJ2-7; D ambiguous. Germline V gene sequence: CDR1 MDHEN, CDR2 SYDVKM. This CDR3 contains 12 residues. V lost 7 bases, J lost 5 bases, and 12 bases lay in between.

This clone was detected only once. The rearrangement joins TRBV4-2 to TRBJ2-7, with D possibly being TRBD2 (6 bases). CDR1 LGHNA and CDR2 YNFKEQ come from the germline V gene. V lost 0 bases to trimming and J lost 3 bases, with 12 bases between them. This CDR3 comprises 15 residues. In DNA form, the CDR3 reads TGTGCCAGCAGCCAAGAGTGGGGACTTAACTACGAGCAGTACTTC. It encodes CASSQEWGLNYEQYF.

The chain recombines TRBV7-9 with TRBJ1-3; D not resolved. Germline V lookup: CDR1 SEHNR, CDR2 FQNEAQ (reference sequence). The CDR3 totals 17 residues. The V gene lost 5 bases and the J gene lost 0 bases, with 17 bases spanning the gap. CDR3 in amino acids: CASSPAPVADSGNTIYF. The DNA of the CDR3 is TGTGCCAGCAGCCCCGCCCCCGTGGCGGACTCTGGAAACACCATATATTTT.

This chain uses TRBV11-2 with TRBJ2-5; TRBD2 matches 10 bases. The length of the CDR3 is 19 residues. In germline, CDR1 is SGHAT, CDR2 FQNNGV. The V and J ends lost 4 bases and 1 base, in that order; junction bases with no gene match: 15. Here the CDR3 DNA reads TGTGCCAGCAGCTCGACAGGGATATGGACTAGCGGCCTCCAAGAGACCCAGTACTTC. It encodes CASSSTGIWTSGLQETQYF.

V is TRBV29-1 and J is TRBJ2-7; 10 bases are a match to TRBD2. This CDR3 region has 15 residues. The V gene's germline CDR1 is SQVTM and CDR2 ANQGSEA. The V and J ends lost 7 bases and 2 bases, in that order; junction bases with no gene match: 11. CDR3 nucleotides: TGCAGCGCTGTCGCTCTAGCGGGAGTTACCTACGAGCAGTACTTC. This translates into CSAVALAGVTYEQYF.

DNA of the CDR3: TGTGCCAGCGGGGGACAGAGAGACACTGAAGCTTTCTTT. It yields the protein CASGGQRDTEAFF. The chain links TRBV9 to TRBJ1-1, with TRBD1 matching 7 bases. Germline assignment: CDR1 SGDLS and CDR2 YYNGEE. This CDR3 has 13 amino acids. J was trimmed by 3 bases and V by 7 bases; bases with no gene match: 6.

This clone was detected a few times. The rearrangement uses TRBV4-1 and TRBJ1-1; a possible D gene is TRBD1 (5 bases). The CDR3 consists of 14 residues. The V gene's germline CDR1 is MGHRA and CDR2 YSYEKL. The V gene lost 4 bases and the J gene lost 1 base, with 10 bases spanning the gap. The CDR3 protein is CASSPRDSNTEAFF. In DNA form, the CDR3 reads TGCGCCAGCAGCCCGAGGGACTCGAACACTGAAGCTTTCTTT.

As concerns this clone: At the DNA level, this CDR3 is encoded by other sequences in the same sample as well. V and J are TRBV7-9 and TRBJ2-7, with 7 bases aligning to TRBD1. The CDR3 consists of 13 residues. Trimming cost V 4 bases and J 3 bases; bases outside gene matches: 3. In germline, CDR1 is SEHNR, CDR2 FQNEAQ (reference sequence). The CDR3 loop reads CASSSRDSYEQYF. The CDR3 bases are TGTGCCAGCAGCTCGAGGGACAGCTACGAGCAGTACTTC.

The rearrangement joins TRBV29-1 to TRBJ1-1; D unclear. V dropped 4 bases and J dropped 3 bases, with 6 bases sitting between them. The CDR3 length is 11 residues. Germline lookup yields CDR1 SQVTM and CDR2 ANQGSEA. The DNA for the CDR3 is TGCAGCGTTGTGAGGGACACTGAAGCTTTCTTT. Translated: CSVVRDTEAFF.

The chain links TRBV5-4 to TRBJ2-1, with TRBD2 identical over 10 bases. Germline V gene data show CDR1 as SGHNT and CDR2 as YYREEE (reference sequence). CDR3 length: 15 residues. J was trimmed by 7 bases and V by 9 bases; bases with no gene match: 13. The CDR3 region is CAIPLAGAPRNEQFF. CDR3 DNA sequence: TGTGCCATACCTCTAGCGGGAGCGCCTCGGAATGAGCAGTTCTTC.

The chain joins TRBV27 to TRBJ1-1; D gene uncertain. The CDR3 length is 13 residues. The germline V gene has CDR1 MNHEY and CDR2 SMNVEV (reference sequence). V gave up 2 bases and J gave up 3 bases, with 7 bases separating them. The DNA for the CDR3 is TGTGCCAGCAGTTTAATTTGGGACACTGAAGCTTTCTTT. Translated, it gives CASSLIWDTEAFF.